This T cell receptor beta chain came from a study of T-cell memory formation after mild COVID-19. TCRdb processed the 5' RACE reads anew with MiXCR; each CDR3 protein has one entry. Counted here are some 450,000 distinct CDR3 sequences, roughly 18% occurring once; the ten biggest clones make up about a fifth. Germline CDR1 SGHTA, CDR2 FQGNSA. This CDR3 is 15 amino acids long. V was clipped by 4 bases and J by 3 bases, with 14 bases between them. This chain uses TRBV7-2 with TRBJ2-3, with D maybe TRBD2 (6 bases). The receptor was isolated from a man younger than 30 who had mild COVID-19 (a few samples of this study predate the infection). Cell type and time point are not known. Specimen: PBMCs or a T cell subset sorted from them (not recorded which). The chain's CDR3 is CASSSFGGETDTQYF. The CDR3, as DNA: TGTGCCAGCAGCTCCTTCGGAGGGGAGACAGATACGCAGTATTTT.